Following are 25 T cell receptor beta chains from one sample sequenced in a study of blood T cell repertoires in COVID-19. Clones were read by immunoSEQ multiplex PCR, and TCRdb kept only the in-frame ones, dropping some. The sample has approximately 72,000 clones; roughly nine tenths are singletons. The sequenced material came from peripheral blood. The source is a man aged 55 to 70 with acute or convalescent COVID-19.

The V call is TRBV5-1, the J call TRBJ2-5; D possibly corresponds to TRBD2 (5 bases). V was cut by 4 bases and J by 1 base, with 11 bases left in between. Germline CDR1 is SGHRS and CDR2 is YFSETQ. CDR3 length: 14 amino acids. CDR3 sequence reads: CASSPSAVQETQYF. The CDR3 coding sequence is TGCGCCAGCAGCCCCTCAGCGGTCCAAGAGACCCAGTACTTC.

The chain is built from TRBV2 and TRBJ1-2, with D perhaps matching TRBD1 (5 bases). CDR3 length equals 16 residues. V lost 3 bases and J 0 bases, leaving 14 bases between the germline ends. Per the germline V gene, CDR1 is SNHLY and CDR2 is FYNNEI. For the CDR3, the DNA is TGTGCCAGCAGTGACCCACAGGAAACGTCTAACTATGGCTACACCTTC. It codes for CASSDPQETSNYGYTF.

V usage is TRBV5-6 and J usage is TRBJ1-1, with a possible D match to TRBD1 (5 bases). Germline assignment: CDR1 SGHDT and CDR2 YYEEEE. The CDR3 is 14 amino acids. Trimming shortened V by 4 bases and J by 1 base, and 11 bases separated the two germline ends. CDR3 protein: CASSGGTANTEAFF. Written as DNA, the CDR3 is TGTGCCAGCAGCGGGGGGACGGCGAACACTGAAGCTTTCTTT.

This chain uses TRBV19 with TRBJ2-1, with TRBD2 matching 13 bases. The CDR3 contains 19 residues. V shed 3 bases and J 0 bases; nucleotides not matched to a gene: 8. Germline lookup yields CDR1 LNHDA and CDR2 SQIVND (reference sequence). CDR3 coding DNA: TGTGCCAGTAGTATCGCCGGACTAGCGGGGGTTAGCTCCTACAATGAGCAGTTCTTC. This gives the protein CASSIAGLAGVSSYNEQFF.

The V and J genes are TRBV5-1 and TRBJ2-3; 9 bases agree with TRBD2. This CDR3 is built from 16 residues. V was clipped by 0 bases and J by 3 bases; unmatched bases: 5. The V gene's germline CDR1 is SGHRS and CDR2 YFSETQ. CDR3 in DNA: TGCGCCAGCAGCTTGGCAACTAGCGGGCGGACAGATACGCAGTATTTT. Encoded protein: CASSLATSGRTDTQYF. Drawing the rest from reference TRBV5-1 and TRBJ2-3, the complete variable domain is KAGVTQTPRYLIKTRGQQVTLSCSPISGHRSVSWYQQTPGQGLQFLFEYFSETQRNKGNFPGRFSGRQFSNSRSEMNVSTLELGDSALYLCASSLATSGRTDTQYFGPGTRLTVL.

This clone was recorded once. This chain joins TRBV4-1 and TRBJ2-2, with a possible D match to TRBD2 (5 bases). The germline V and J ends were trimmed by 6 bases and 6 bases, with 14 bases remaining between them. This CDR3 is built from 14 residues. Germline V gene sequence: CDR1 MGHRA, CDR2 YSYEKL. CDR3: CASREGSVPGELFF. In DNA form, the CDR3 reads TGCGCCAGCAGAGAGGGTTCTGTCCCCGGGGAGCTGTTTTTT.

The genes are TRBV27 and TRBJ1-5; TRBD1 agrees at 7 bases. V trimming: 2 bases; J trimming: 6 bases; junction bases outside the gene matches: 10. Germline lookup yields CDR1 MNHEY and CDR2 SMNVEV (reference sequence). The CDR3 runs 16 residues. DNA of the CDR3: TGTGCCAGCAGTTTAATGACGATGACAGGGTCTCAGCCCCAGCATTTT. Its translation is CASSLMTMTGSQPQHF.

The chain carries TRBV5-1 and TRBJ2-2, with D maybe TRBD2 (5 bases). CDR1 is SGHRS, CDR2 YFSETQ, per germline. The CDR3 is made up of 13 amino acids. V lost 4 bases and J lost 5, with 9 bases in between. The CDR3: CASSELDTGELFF. The CDR3 nucleotides are TGCGCCAGCAGCGAACTAGATACCGGGGAGCTGTTTTTT. Based on the CDR3 plus reference TRBV5-1 and TRBJ2-2, the full variable domain is KAGVTQTPRYLIKTRGQQVTLSCSPISGHRSVSWYQQTPGQGLQFLFEYFSETQRNKGNFPGRFSGRQFSNSRSEMNVSTLELGDSALYLCASSELDTGELFFGEGSRLTVL.

This chain connects TRBV3-1 (or the pseudogene TRBV3-2) to TRBJ1-2; D possibly corresponds to TRBD1 (6 bases). Germline values: CDR1 LGHDT, CDR2 YNNKEL (reference sequence). The CDR3 runs 15 residues. V lost 4 bases and J lost 2, with 14 bases in between. For the CDR3, the DNA is TGTGCCAGCAGCCCCACCGCAGGGGCCAACTATGGCTACACCTTC. Amino acids: CASSPTAGANYGYTF.

The V gene is TRBV3-1 (or the pseudogene TRBV3-2), the J gene TRBJ1-1; maybe TRBD1 (5 bases). The CDR3 has 14 residues. V dropped 3 bases and J dropped 6 bases, with 14 bases sitting between them. The germline V gene encodes CDR1 LGHDT and CDR2 YNNKEL (reference sequence). The CDR3, as DNA: TGTGCCAGCAGCCATTGGGGGGAGGGCGCTGAAGCTTTCTTT. Residues: CASSHWGEGAEAFF.

This clone appeared once. The chain couples TRBV5-1 to TRBJ2-6; 8 bases match TRBD1. CDR3 length: 17 amino acids. V lost 4 bases to trimming and J lost 4 bases; unmatched junction nucleotides: 10. Germline V gene sequence: CDR1 SGHRS, CDR2 YFSETQ. The CDR3 nucleotides are TGCGCCAGCAGCGAGGGGACAGGAAGGTTGGGGGCCAACGTCCTGACTTTC. Its protein is CASSEGTGRLGANVLTF.

V gene TRBV24-1 combines with J gene TRBJ1-2; D possibly corresponds to TRBD1 (5 bases). The CDR3 extends over 13 amino acids. Germline V CDR1 and CDR2: KGHDR, SFDVKD. Trimming took 1 base from V and 6 from J, leaving 8 bases between them. This chain's CDR3 is CATSDFGRDGYTF. The DNA of the CDR3 is TGTGCCACCAGTGATTTTGGCAGGGATGGCTACACCTTC.

The chain employs TRBV29-1 and TRBJ1-1; 8 nucleotides line up with TRBD1. This CDR3 comprises 14 residues. Looked up from germline, CDR1 is SQVTM and CDR2 is ANQGSEA. Losses at the gene ends were 7 bases for V and 4 bases for J; bases not matched to a gene: 11. This CDR3 is CSAVRNRGITEAFF. The CDR3 region has the DNA TGCAGCGCCGTCAGGAACAGGGGGATCACTGAAGCTTTCTTT.

The J gene is TRBJ2-5, the V gene TRBV6-5; weak D call: TRBD2 (5 bases). The CDR3 extends over 13 amino acids. Trimming cost V 6 bases and J 6 bases, with 14 bases left between them. Per germline, CDR1 MNHEY and CDR2 SVGAGI. CDR3 DNA sequence: TGTGCCAGCAGGACCTTAGCGTCCCAGACCCAGTACTTC. As protein: CASRTLASQTQYF.

The rearrangement links TRBV29-1 to TRBJ2-3; D is unresolved. From germline, CDR1 is SQVTM and CDR2 ANQGSEA. V was cut by 4 bases and J by 0 bases, with 17 bases left in between. This CDR3 is built from 16 residues. The CDR3 sequence is CSVGLRLPGSTDTQYF. The CDR3 coding sequence is TGCAGCGTTGGGCTAAGGCTTCCAGGTAGCACAGATACGCAGTATTTT.

The rearrangement uses TRBV7-2 and TRBJ1-5, with 7 bases fitting TRBD1. The ends lost 1 base at V and 9 bases at J; junction bases unmatched: 9. This CDR3 has 15 residues. Germline V gives CDR1 SGHTA, CDR2 FQGNSA. Here the CDR3 reads CASSLGGGEIRPQHF. In nucleotides, the CDR3 is TGTGCCAGCAGCTTAGGAGGGGGCGAAATACGGCCCCAGCATTTT.

The rearrangement joins TRBV9 to TRBJ2-5, with a tentative D call TRBD1 (5 bases). Between the trimmed V and J ends, which lost 3 bases and 6 bases, there was a span of 15 bases. Germline assignment: CDR1 SGDLS and CDR2 YYNGEE. There are 14 residues in the CDR3. CDR3 residues: CASSASTEVKTQYF. In nucleotides, the CDR3 is TGTGCCAGCAGCGCCTCGACAGAAGTTAAGACCCAGTACTTC.

The J gene is TRBJ2-7, the V gene TRBV5-6, with D maybe TRBD1 (6 bases). Germline V gene sequence: CDR1 SGHDT, CDR2 YYEEEE. V lost 0 bases, J lost 5 bases, and 24 bases lay in between. This CDR3 spans 18 amino acids. The CDR3 spells CASSLVQGRGYRRHEQYF. The CDR3 DNA reads TGTGCCAGCAGCTTGGTGCAGGGAAGGGGGTATAGGAGACACGAGCAGTACTTC.

The V and J genes are TRBV29-1 and TRBJ2-3; 7 bases are a match to TRBD1. This CDR3 comprises 16 residues. V lost 6 bases, J lost 3 bases, and 15 bases stayed unmatched. Germline CDR1 SQVTM, CDR2 ANQGSEA. CDR3 DNA: TGCAGCGTCGAGGGACAGTTAATGATTTGGACAGATACGCAGTATTTT. Translated: CSVEGQLMIWTDTQYF.

This rearrangement joins TRBV29-1 to TRBJ1-2; a possible D gene is TRBD1 (5 bases). The V end was cut by 7 bases, the J end by 3 bases, with 12 bases between. There are 12 residues in the CDR3. The germline V gene has CDR1 SQVTM and CDR2 ANQGSEA. The CDR3 loop reads CSAPGVHYGYTF. The CDR3 coding sequence is TGCAGCGCCCCGGGGGTACACTATGGCTACACCTTC.

J is TRBJ2-2 and V is TRBV5-1; 11 positions match TRBD2. CDR3 length: 17 residues. Trimming at V came to 3 bases and at J to 4 bases, leaving 8 bases not matched to a gene. Germline V gene data show CDR1 as SGHRS and CDR2 as YFSETQ. In nucleotides, the CDR3 is TGCGCCAGCAGCTGGACCCGACTAGCGGGGTCCACCGGGGAGCTGTTTTTT. Amino acids: CASSWTRLAGSTGELFF.

This chain uses TRBV3-1 (or the pseudogene TRBV3-2) with TRBJ2-2, with TRBD2 matching over 7 bases. Germline CDR1 reads LGHDT; CDR2 reads YNNKEL (reference sequence). CDR3 length: 12 amino acids. V lost 0 bases to trimming and J lost 11 bases; unmatched junction nucleotides: 0. In nucleotides, the CDR3 is TGTGCCAGCAGCCAAGAGGGACTAGAGCTGTTTTTT. As protein: CASSQEGLELFF.

The V and J genes are TRBV19 and TRBJ1-5; possible D gene TRBD1, 5 bases. The CDR3 has 16 residues. Germline CDR1 and CDR2: LNHDA and SQIVND (reference sequence). V lost 4 bases and J lost 0, with 13 bases in between. The CDR3 here is CASSTNSGYSNQPQHF. DNA for the CDR3: TGTGCCAGTAGTACTAACTCAGGGTATAGCAATCAGCCCCAGCATTTT.

This sequence joins TRBV2 and TRBJ2-7; TRBD1 agrees at 7 bases. CDR1 and CDR2 (germline): SNHLY, FYNNEI. This CDR3 has 13 amino acids. With V trimmed by 3 bases and J by 5 bases, 4 bases remained unmatched. This CDR3 is CASSETGFDEQYF. The CDR3 coding sequence is TGTGCCAGCAGTGAGACAGGGTTTGACGAGCAGTACTTC.

The chain recombines TRBV30 with TRBJ1-3; weak D call: TRBD1 (5 bases). The CDR3 is made up of 15 amino acids. CDR1 and CDR2 (germline): GTSNPN, SVGIG (reference sequence). V dropped 2 bases and J dropped 2 bases, with 13 bases sitting between them. The CDR3 DNA sequence: TGTGCCTGGAGTCAAGGGGCAGCGACTGGAAACACCATATATTTT. Its translation: CAWSQGAATGNTIYF.